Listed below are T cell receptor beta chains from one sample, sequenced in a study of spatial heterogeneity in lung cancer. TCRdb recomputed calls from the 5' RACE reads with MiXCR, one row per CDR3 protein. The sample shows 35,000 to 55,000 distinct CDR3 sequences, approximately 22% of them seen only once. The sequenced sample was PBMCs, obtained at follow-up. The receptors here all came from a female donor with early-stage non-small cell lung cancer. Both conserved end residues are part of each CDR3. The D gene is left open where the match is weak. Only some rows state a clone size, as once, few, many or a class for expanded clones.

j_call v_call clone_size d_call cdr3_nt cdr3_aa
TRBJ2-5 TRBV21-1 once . TGTGCCAGCAGGGCTCAGGGGCGGACCAACCAAGAGACCCAGTACTTC CASRAQGRTNQETQYF
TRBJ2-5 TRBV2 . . TGTGCCAGCAGTCCTAGTTTGGCAGAGACCCAGTACTTC CASSPSLAETQYF
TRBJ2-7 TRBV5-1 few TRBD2 TGCGCCAGCAGCCCAGGCTCTAGCGGGGCCTACGAGCAGTACTTC CASSPGSSGAYEQYF
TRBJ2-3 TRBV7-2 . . TGTGCCAGCAGCCGCCTGGGCCCCGGCACAGATACGCAGTATTTT CASSRLGPGTDTQYF
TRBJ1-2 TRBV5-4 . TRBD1 TGTGCCAGCAGCCGTCCGCAGGACAGGCCCTATGGCTACACCTTC CASSRPQDRPYGYTF
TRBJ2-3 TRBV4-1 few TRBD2 TGCGCCAGCAGCCAAGAGCGGAGCGGGGTTGTAGATACGCAGTATTTT CASSQERSGVVDTQYF
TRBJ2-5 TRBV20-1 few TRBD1 TGCAGTGCTAGCCAAAGGACAGGGCAAGAGACCCAGTACTTC CSASQRTGQETQYF
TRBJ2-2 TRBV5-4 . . TGTGCCAGCAGCCCGGAGACCGGGGAGCTGTTTTTT CASSPETGELFF
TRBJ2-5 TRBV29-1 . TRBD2 TGCAGCGTGGTAGCGGGAGACCAAGAGACCCAGTACTTC CSVVAGDQETQYF
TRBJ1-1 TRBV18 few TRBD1 TGTGCCAGCTCACCCATCGAGGGGGCAACTGAAGCTTTCTTT CASSPIEGATEAFF
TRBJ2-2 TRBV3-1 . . TGTGCCAGCAGCCAAGCAAGTAGGGAAGTAGCCGGGGAGCTGTTTTTT CASSQASREVAGELFF
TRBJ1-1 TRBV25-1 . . TGTGCCAGCAGTGATTCGAGGAACACTGAAGCTTTCTTT CASSDSRNTEAFF
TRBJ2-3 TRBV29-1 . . TGCAGCGTTGAAGTTGCAGATACGCAGTATTTT CSVEVADTQYF
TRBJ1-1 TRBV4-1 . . TGCGCCAGCAGCCATTACGACAGGAGCACTGAAGCTTTCTTT CASSHYDRSTEAFF
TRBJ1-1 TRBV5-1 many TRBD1 TGCGCCAGCAGGACGAGCCGGGACAGGGGCTCTGAAGCTTTCTTT CASRTSRDRGSEAFF
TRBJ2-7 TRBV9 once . TGTGCCAGCAGCGTAGGAATTATGGGGGGCGAGCAGTACTTC CASSVGIMGGEQYF
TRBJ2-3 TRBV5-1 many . TGCGCCAGCAGCCTGGATGACGGGGCCCTCACAGATACGCAGTATTTT CASSLDDGALTDTQYF
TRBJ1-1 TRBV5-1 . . TGCGCCAGCAGCTTGGAACGACCGAACACTGAAGCTTTCTTT CASSLERPNTEAFF
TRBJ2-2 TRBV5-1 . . TGCGCCAGCAGTCCCGTCGCAATGGGGGGAACCGGGGAGCTGTTTTTT CASSPVAMGGTGELFF
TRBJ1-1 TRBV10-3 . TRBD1 TGTGCCATCTCCCGGGACAGAGTTAACACTGAAGCTTTCTTT CAISRDRVNTEAFF
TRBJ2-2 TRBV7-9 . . TGTGCCAGCAGCAGAACTATTTCCACCGGGGAGCTGTTTTTT CASSRTISTGELFF
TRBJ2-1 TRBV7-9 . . TGTGCCAGCAGCTTGGGGACTTTTTCCTACAATGAGCAGTTCTTC CASSLGTFSYNEQFF